This is a list of T cell receptor beta chains from one sample in a study of brain T cells in children with intractable seizures. TCRdb keeps only in-frame clones here, not all; method: immunoSEQ multiplex PCR. The table lists about 340,000 clones, roughly 92% of them singletons, with around 6% in the top ten. The source was peripheral blood, collected 4 to 5 months after surgery. These receptors were obtained from a boy under three years old with tuberous sclerosis and intractable seizures. Both conserved end residues are part of each CDR3. A D gene is named only where the DNA matches it firmly. Clone size is not always given. Where it is, it says once, few, many or a class for expanded clones.

TGCGCCAGCTCGTCGGGAGGGACAAAACCAGATACGCAGTATTTT	CASSSGGTKPDTQYF	15	NA	TRBJ2-3	TRBV10-1	TRBD2
TGTGCCAGCAGCCCTATACGAGGGGTCCCCTACAATGAGCAGTTCTTC	CASSPIRGVPYNEQFF	16	NA	TRBJ2-1	TRBV14	NA
TGTGCCAGCAGTTATTCGCTACGGATTGGAAACACCATATATTTT	CASSYSLRIGNTIYF	15	once	TRBJ1-3	TRBV6-5	NA
TGTGCCAGCAGTTCCCCCATCAATTTCGCAGATACGCAGTATTTT	CASSSPINFADTQYF	15	NA	TRBJ2-3	TRBV27	NA
TGCAGCGTTGAATGGGGGAGGCAGTTCTTC	CSVEWGRQFF	10	NA	TRBJ2-1	TRBV29-1	NA
TGTGCCACCAGTGATTTTCGGGGTTCCTATGGCTACACCTTC	CATSDFRGSYGYTF	14	NA	TRBJ1-2	TRBV24-1	NA
TGTGCCAGCAGTTACTCGGCGGGGGGATACAATGAGCAGTTCTTC	CASSYSAGGYNEQFF	15	NA	TRBJ2-1	TRBV6-5	TRBD2
TGTGCCAGTAGTCGGGACGGATGGGGAATGCAAGAGACCCAGTACTTC	CASSRDGWGMQETQYF	16	NA	TRBJ2-5	TRBV19	NA
TGTGCCAGCAGTGGATACACGCTCTACGAGCAGTACTTC	CASSGYTLYEQYF	13	NA	TRBJ2-7	TRBV12-3/TRBV12-4	NA
TGTGCCAGCAGTTTGGGGCAGGGGGTCACTAATGAAAAACTGTTTTTT	CASSLGQGVTNEKLFF	16	NA	TRBJ1-4	TRBV28	TRBD1
TGTGCCAGCACCTTAAGAGACGCGCCCCGAGCTTTCTTT	CASTLRDAPRAFF	13	NA	TRBJ1-1	TRBV28	NA
TGTGCCAGCAGCTTAACGGGGGGGAACACTGAAGCTTTCTTT	CASSLTGGNTEAFF	14	NA	TRBJ1-1	TRBV7-3	NA
TGTGCCACCAAACCGACAGGTTTAAACTATGGCTACACCTTC	CATKPTGLNYGYTF	14	NA	TRBJ1-2	TRBV24-1	NA
TGTGCCTGGAGTAGGGACAGCAATCAGCCCCAGCATTTT	CAWSRDSNQPQHF	13	NA	TRBJ1-5	TRBV30	NA
TGTGCCAGCCAGGACAGGGGATACGGTGAAAAACTGTTTTTT	CASQDRGYGEKLFF	14	NA	TRBJ1-4	TRBV2	TRBD1
TGTGCCAGCAGTTACTTCAGACAGGGGGCTAATGAGCAGTTCTTC	CASSYFRQGANEQFF	15	NA	TRBJ2-1	TRBV6-6	TRBD1
TGTGCCAGCAGTTCCGATTGGGGTCAGGCCCAGTACTTC	CASSSDWGQAQYF	13	NA	TRBJ2-5	TRBV12-3/TRBV12-4	NA
TGTGCCAGCAGCCTGGACTCCCAGGTAGGCTACGAGCAGTACTTC	CASSLDSQVGYEQYF	15	NA	TRBJ2-7	TRBV7-9	NA
TGTGCCAGCAGAACCGGGACTAGCGGGGGACTCTTCCAAGAGACCCAGTACTTC	CASRTGTSGGLFQETQYF	18	NA	TRBJ2-5	TRBV5-8	TRBD2
TGTGCCAGCAGCGAGACTAGCGGGGGTGAGCAGTTCTTC	CASSETSGGEQFF	13	NA	TRBJ2-1	TRBV7-3	TRBD2
TGTGCCAGCAGCTATTGGGGGGTCGGCAACGAGCAGTACTTC	CASSYWGVGNEQYF	14	NA	TRBJ2-7	TRBV5-4	NA
TGCAGTGCTAGTTTCGGGGATACGCAGTATTTT	CSASFGDTQYF	11	NA	TRBJ2-3	TRBV20-1	NA
TGTGCCAGCAGCTTGAGACTAGCAGCAGATACGCAGTATTTT	CASSLRLAADTQYF	14	NA	TRBJ2-3	TRBV5-4	TRBD2
TGTGCCAGCAGCAAAGCGCTAACAGGGTGGCAAGAGACCCAGTACTTC	CASSKALTGWQETQYF	16	NA	TRBJ2-5	TRBV21-1	NA
TGTGCCACACAGGGGGCAGAAGATGAAAAACTGTTTTTT	CATQGAEDEKLFF	13	NA	TRBJ1-4	TRBV24-1	TRBD1
TGTGCCAGCACTTACGGGGGTGGTGGAAACACCATATATTTT	CASTYGGGGNTIYF	14	NA	TRBJ1-3	TRBV2	NA
TGTGCCTGGACCCCCCTCCAGGATTCACCCCTCCACTTT	CAWTPLQDSPLHF	13	NA	TRBJ1-6	TRBV30	NA
TGTGCCACCAGGCCGACAGCGGGAAACACCATATATTTT	CATRPTAGNTIYF	13	NA	TRBJ1-3	TRBV15	NA
TGTGCCAGCAGCTTAAGGGCAGGGAGGAACACCGGGGAGCTGTTTTTT	CASSLRAGRNTGELFF	16	NA	TRBJ2-2	TRBV7-3	NA
TGTGCCTGGAGTGAATACCCCCGGGACATCTATAGCAATCAGCCCCAGCATTTT	CAWSEYPRDIYSNQPQHF	18	NA	TRBJ1-5	TRBV30	NA
TGTGCCAGCAGCTTGGTCAGGGGGAGCTCCTACGAGCAGTACTTC	CASSLVRGSSYEQYF	15	NA	TRBJ2-7	TRBV5-4	TRBD1
TGTGCCAGCAGCCAACCCCTATCCCAGAAAGGAGATACGCAGTATTTT	CASSQPLSQKGDTQYF	16	once	TRBJ2-3	TRBV3-1/TRBV3-2	NA
TGTGCCAGTAGTATTAGGGGGTACAATCAGCCCCAGCATTTT	CASSIRGYNQPQHF	14	NA	TRBJ1-5	TRBV19	NA
TGTGCCAGCAGCCCGTCCCCAGGGGCCACAGATACGCAGTATTTT	CASSPSPGATDTQYF	15	once	TRBJ2-3	TRBV9	NA
TGCGCCAGTGGTAGCGGGAGGAATGAGCAGTTCTTC	CASGSGRNEQFF	12	NA	TRBJ2-1	TRBV5-1	TRBD2
TGCGCCAGCAGCTTGGGATTAGGGACAGGAACCTACGAGCAGTACTTC	CASSLGLGTGTYEQYF	16	NA	TRBJ2-7	TRBV5-1	TRBD1
TGTGCCAGCAGTTATCAGGGGGTTATGTCACCCCTCCACTTT	CASSYQGVMSPLHF	14	NA	TRBJ1-6	TRBV6-6	TRBD1
TGTGCCAGCAGCCCCTGGGGCGTACAGGGGTCATACGAGCAGTACTTC	CASSPWGVQGSYEQYF	16	NA	TRBJ2-7	TRBV7-6	TRBD1
TGTGCCAGCAGCCTCTTAATCCACCCCTTGGAGATGAACACTGAAGCTTTCTTT	CASSLLIHPLEMNTEAFF	18	NA	TRBJ1-1	TRBV5-5	NA
TGTGCCAGCAGCTTAGTGGTGAAATCCTCCTACCAAGAGACCCAGTACTTC	CASSLVVKSSYQETQYF	17	NA	TRBJ2-5	TRBV7-9	NA
TGTGCCACCAGTGATTTGAATGGGCCTGAGCAGTTCTTC	CATSDLNGPEQFF	13	NA	TRBJ2-1	TRBV24-1	NA
TGTGCCAGCAGCCAACACAGGGAATTACAAGAGACCCAGTACTTC	CASSQHRELQETQYF	15	NA	TRBJ2-5	TRBV11-2	NA
TGCGCCAGCAGTCATTGTGGGGAAAAAAAGCGGGGGAGCGGAGCCTCCTACGAGCAGTACTTC	CASSHCGEKKRGSGASYEQYF	21	NA	TRBJ2-7	TRBV23-1	TRBD2
TGTGCCACCAGTGTAGGAGAGACCCAGTACTTC	CATSVGETQYF	11	NA	TRBJ2-5	TRBV24-1	NA
TGTGCCAGCAGTGGTATGGGACAGGGTAATGAAAAACTGTTTTTT	CASSGMGQGNEKLFF	15	NA	TRBJ1-4	TRBV2	TRBD1
TGTGCCAGCAGCTTATTACTGGGGGGGCTCGTACAAGAGACCCAGTACTTC	CASSLLLGGLVQETQYF	17	NA	TRBJ2-5	TRBV7-2	NA
TGTGCCAGCAGCTTCCGGGACGGAGCTAACAATGAGCAGTTCTTC	CASSFRDGANNEQFF	15	NA	TRBJ2-1	TRBV5-8	NA
TGTGCCACCAGCAGAGGAGGGGACAGGCCCAACTATGGCTACACCTTC	CATSRGGDRPNYGYTF	16	many	TRBJ1-2	TRBV15	TRBD1
TGTGCCAGCAGCCATAAGAGCTCTGGAAACACCATATATTTT	CASSHKSSGNTIYF	14	few	TRBJ1-3	TRBV3-1/TRBV3-2	NA
TGTGCCAGCAGCCTAAACAGGGACACTGAAGCTTTCTTT	CASSLNRDTEAFF	13	NA	TRBJ1-1	TRBV3-1/TRBV3-2	NA
TGTGCCAGCAGCGAGGCAGGCAATGAGCAGTTCTTC	CASSEAGNEQFF	12	NA	TRBJ2-1	TRBV9	NA
TGTGCCAGCAGCTTAGGGTTTAGCGGGGGGCCTGGGCCCTACGAGCAGTACTTC	CASSLGFSGGPGPYEQYF	18	once	TRBJ2-7	TRBV13	TRBD2